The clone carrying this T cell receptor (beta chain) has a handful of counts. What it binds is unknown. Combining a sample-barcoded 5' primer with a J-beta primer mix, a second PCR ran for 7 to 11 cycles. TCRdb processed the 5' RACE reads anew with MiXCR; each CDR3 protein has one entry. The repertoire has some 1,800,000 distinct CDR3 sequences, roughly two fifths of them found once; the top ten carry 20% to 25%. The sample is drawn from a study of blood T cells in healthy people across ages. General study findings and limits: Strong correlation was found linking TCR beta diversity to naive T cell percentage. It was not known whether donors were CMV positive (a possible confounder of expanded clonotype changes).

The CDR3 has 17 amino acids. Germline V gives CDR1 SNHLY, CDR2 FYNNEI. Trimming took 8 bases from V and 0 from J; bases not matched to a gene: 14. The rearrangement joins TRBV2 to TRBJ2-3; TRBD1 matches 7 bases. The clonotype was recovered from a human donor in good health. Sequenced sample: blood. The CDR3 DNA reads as TGTGCCAGCCTTGGCCTTAAGGGACAGTTTAGCACAGATACGCAGTATTTT. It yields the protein CASLGLKGQFSTDTQYF.